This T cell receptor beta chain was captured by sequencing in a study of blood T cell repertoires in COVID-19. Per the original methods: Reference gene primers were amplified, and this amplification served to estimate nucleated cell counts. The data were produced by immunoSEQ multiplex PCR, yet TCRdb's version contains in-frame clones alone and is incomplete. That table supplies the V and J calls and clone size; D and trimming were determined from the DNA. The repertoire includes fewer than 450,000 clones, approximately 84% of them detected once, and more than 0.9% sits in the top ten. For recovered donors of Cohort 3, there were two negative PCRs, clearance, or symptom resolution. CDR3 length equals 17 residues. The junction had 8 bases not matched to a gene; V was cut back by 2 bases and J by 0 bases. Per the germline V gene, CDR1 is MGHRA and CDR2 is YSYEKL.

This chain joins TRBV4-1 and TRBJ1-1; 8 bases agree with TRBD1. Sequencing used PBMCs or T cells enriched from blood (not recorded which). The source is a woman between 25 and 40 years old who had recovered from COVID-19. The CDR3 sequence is CASSQQRTDRVNTEAFF. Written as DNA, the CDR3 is TGCGCCAGCAGCCAACAGCGAACGGACAGGGTGAACACTGAAGCTTTCTTT.